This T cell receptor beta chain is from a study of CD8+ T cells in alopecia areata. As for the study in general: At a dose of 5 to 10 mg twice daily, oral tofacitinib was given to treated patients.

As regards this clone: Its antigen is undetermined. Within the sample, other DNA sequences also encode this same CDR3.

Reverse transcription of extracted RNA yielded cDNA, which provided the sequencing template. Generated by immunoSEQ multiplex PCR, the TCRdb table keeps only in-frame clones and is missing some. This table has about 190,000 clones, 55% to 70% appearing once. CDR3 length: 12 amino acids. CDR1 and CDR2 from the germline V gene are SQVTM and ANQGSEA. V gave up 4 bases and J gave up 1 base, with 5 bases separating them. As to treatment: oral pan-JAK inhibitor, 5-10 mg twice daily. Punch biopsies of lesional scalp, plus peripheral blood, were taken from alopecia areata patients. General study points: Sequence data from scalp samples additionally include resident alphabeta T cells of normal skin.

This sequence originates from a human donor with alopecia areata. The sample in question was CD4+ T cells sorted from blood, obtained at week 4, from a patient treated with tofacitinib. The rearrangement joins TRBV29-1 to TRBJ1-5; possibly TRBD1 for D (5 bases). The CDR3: CSVGDSNQPQHF. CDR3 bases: TGCAGCGTTGGGGACAGCAATCAGCCCCAGCATTTT.